This T cell receptor beta chain was documented in a study of control samples from healthy donors and cancer patients. The method was immunoSEQ multiplex PCR; TCRdb's version includes in-frame clones alone and lacks a portion of them. The data hold 150,000 or so clones, with 80% to 95% observed a single time. V lost 6 bases and J 4 bases, leaving 10 bases between the germline ends. The V gene's germline CDR1 is MNHEY and CDR2 SVGAGI. The CDR3 has 13 amino acids. This chain links TRBV6-5 with TRBJ2-1, with D possibly called TRBD1 or TRBD2 (5 bases each). Sequencing was done on a sample of blood. This receptor was identified in a man younger than 30 in good health. This chain's CDR3 is CASSGTAYNEQFF. The CDR3 DNA is TGTGCCAGCAGCGGGACGGCATACAATGAGCAGTTCTTC.